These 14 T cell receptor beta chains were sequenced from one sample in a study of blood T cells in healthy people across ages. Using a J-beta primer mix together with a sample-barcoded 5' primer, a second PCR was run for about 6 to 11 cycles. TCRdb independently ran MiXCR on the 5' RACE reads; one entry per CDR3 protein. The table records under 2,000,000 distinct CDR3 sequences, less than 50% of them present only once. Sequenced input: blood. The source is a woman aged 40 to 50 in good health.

CDR3 sequence reads: CASSQGELGQETQYF. The CDR3 DNA reads TGTGCCAGCAGCCAAGGAGAACTAGGGCAAGAGACCCAGTACTTC. The chain combines TRBV4-2 with TRBJ2-5; D perhaps matches TRBD2 (5 bases). In germline, CDR1 is LGHNA, CDR2 YNFKEQ. The germline V and J ends were trimmed by 1 base and 2 bases, with 11 bases remaining between them. The CDR3 totals 15 residues.

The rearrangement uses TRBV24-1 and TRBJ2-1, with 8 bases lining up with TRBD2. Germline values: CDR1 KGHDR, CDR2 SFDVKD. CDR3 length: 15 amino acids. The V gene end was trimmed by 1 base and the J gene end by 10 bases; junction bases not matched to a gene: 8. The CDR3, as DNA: TGTGCCACCAGTGATTTAGAGCGGGGGATAGGCGAGCAGTTCTTC. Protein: CATSDLERGIGEQFF.

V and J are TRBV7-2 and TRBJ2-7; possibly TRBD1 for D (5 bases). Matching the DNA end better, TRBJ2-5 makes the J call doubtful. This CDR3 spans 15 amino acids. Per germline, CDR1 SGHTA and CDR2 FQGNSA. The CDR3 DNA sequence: TGTGCCAGCAGCTTAGGGCAGGCAGGGTTGGAGACCCAGTACTTC. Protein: CASSLGQAGLETQYF.

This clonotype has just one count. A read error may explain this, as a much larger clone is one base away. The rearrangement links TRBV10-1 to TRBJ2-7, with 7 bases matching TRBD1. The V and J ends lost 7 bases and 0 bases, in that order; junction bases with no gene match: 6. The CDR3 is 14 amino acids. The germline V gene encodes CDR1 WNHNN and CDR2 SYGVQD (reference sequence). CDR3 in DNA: TGCGCCAGCAACCCAGGGGACAGCTCCTACGAGCAGTACTTC. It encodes CASNPGDSSYEQYF.

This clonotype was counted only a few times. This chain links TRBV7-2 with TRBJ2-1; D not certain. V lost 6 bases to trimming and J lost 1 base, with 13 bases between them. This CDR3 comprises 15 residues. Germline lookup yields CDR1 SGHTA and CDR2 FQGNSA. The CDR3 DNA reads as TGTGCCAGCAGTTCCGGGCTGACTTCCTACAATGAGCAGTTCTTC. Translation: CASSSGLTSYNEQFF.

The CDR3 region has the DNA TGTGCCAGCAGCCGAGCAGGGGGTGCCTACAATGAGCAGTTCTTC. Residues: CASSRAGGAYNEQFF. The gene calls are TRBV7-3 and TRBJ2-1; 7 nucleotides match TRBD1. This CDR3 is 15 amino acids long. The junction had 6 bases not matched to a gene; V was cut back by 5 bases and J by 2 bases. Germline V gene lookup returns CDR1 SGHTA and CDR2 FQGTGA.

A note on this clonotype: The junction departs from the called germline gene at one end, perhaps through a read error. CDR3 protein: CASSLDRISNTGELFF. CDR3 nucleotide sequence: TGTGCTAGCAGCTTAGATCGGATCTCGAACACCGGGGAGCTGTTTTTT. The chain recombines TRBV7-7 with TRBJ2-2, with D uncertain. The CDR3 runs 16 residues. Germline CDR1 SSHAT, CDR2 FNYEAQ (reference sequence).

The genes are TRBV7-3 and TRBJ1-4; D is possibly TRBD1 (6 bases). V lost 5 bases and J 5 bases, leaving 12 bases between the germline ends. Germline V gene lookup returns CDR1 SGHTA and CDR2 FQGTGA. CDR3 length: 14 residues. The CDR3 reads CASSPGGQNEKLFF. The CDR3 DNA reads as TGTGCCAGCAGCCCCGGGGGGCAGAATGAAAAACTGTTTTTT.

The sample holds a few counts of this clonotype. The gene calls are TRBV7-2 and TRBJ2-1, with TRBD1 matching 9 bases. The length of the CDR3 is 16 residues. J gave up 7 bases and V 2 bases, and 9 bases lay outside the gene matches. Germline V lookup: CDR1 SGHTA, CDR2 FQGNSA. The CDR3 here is CASSLPGTGLSNEQFF. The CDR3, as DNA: TGTGCCAGCAGCTTACCAGGGACAGGGTTGAGTAATGAGCAGTTCTTC.

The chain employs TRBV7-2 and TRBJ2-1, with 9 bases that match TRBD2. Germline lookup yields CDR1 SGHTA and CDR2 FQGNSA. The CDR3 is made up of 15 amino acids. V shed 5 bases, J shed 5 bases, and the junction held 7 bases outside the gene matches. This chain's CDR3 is CASSPLAGYNNEQFF. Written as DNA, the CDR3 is TGTGCCAGCAGCCCTCTAGCGGGGTACAACAATGAGCAGTTCTTC.

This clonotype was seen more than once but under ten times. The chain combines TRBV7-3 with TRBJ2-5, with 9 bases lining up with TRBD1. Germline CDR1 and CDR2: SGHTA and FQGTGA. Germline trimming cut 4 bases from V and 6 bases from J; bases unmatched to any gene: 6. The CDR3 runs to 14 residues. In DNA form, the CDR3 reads TGTGCCAGCAGCTACGGACAGGGGACGAAGACCCAGTACTTC. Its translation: CASSYGQGTKTQYF.

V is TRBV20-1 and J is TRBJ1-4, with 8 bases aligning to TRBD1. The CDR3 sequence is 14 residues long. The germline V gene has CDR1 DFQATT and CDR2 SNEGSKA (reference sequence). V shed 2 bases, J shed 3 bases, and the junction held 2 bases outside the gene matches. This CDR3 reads CSARRTGPNEKLFF. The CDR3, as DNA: TGCAGTGCTAGACGGACAGGGCCTAATGAAAAACTGTTTTTT.

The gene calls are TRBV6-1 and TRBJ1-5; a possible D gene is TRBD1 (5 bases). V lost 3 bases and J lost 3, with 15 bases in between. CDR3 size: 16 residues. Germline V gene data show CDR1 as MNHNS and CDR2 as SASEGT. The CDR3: CASSDLPTASNQPQHF. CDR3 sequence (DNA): TGTGCCAGCAGTGACCTCCCGACAGCATCCAATCAGCCCCAGCATTTT.

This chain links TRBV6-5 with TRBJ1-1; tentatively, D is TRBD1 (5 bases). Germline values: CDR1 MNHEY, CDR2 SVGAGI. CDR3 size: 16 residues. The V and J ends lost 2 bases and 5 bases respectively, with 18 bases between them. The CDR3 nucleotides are TGTGCCAGCAGTTACCATCCGAGGGGATCTAGAACTGAAGCTTTCTTT. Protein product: CASSYHPRGSRTEAFF.